This TCR beta chain was retrieved from a study of blood T cell repertoires in COVID-19. The CDR3 totals 19 residues. The sample holds one count of this clone. The table came from immunoSEQ multiplex PCR; TCRdb's copy has only in-frame clones and leaves some out. Of about 270,000 clones in the sample, roughly 90% were seen once. Participant-given clinical history determined each cohort assignment. Input material: PBMCs or T cells enriched from blood (not recorded which). The J gene is TRBJ2-5, the V gene TRBV21-1; the table's D call TRBD1 went unverified against the DNA. TRBV21-1 is assigned pseudogene status. The clonotype was recovered from a woman aged 35 to 49 with acute COVID-19. CDR3 residues: CASSKGGDRVVTKQETQYF. The CDR3, as DNA: TGTGCCAGCAGCAAAGGGGGCGACCGGGTCGTGACGAAGCAAGAGACCCAGTACTTC.